The clone carrying this T cell receptor beta chain was picked up a small number of times. Its antigen is as yet unknown. This record comes from a study of T cell responses to AZD1222 COVID-19 vaccine. Study-level findings and limits: Receipt of two AZD1222 doses was followed by a rise in Spike-specific TCR breadth and depth. Baseline serostatus was positive in only six AZD1222 recipients. Researchers report vaccine-associated CD4 TCRs spanning spike, with dominance at 160-218 and 743-854.

Generated by immunoSEQ multiplex PCR, the TCRdb table keeps only in-frame clones and is missing some. The sample consists of 86,000 or so clones, around 90% of them appearing once. The V end lost 5 bases, the J end lost 1 base, and 11 bases lay between the germline ends. This CDR3 spans 13 amino acids. Germline assignment: CDR1 GTSNPN and CDR2 SVGIG (reference sequence). This chain joins TRBV30 and TRBJ1-1, with D possibly TRBD1 on 5 matching bases. The material was peripheral blood, obtained on day 0 of AZD1222 vaccination. The TCR comes from an adult in good health. CDR3 amino acids: CAWGGQGNTEAFF. In nucleotides, the CDR3 is TGTGCCTGGGGAGGTCAGGGGAACACTGAAGCTTTCTTT.